A single sample gave rise to the 29 T cell receptor beta chains below, sequenced in a study of blood T cell repertoires in COVID-19. Sequenced by immunoSEQ multiplex PCR; TCRdb stores in-frame clones only, minus some. The table includes a few hundred thousand clones, about 92% detected once. The sequenced material came from PBMCs or T cells enriched from blood (not recorded which). Source of these receptors: a man between 18 and 29 years old who had recovered from COVID-19.

This clone has a single count. Other DNA sequences in this specimen translate into the identical CDR3. This chain joins TRBV7-6 and TRBJ1-1; D ambiguous. Germline CDR1 reads SGHVS; CDR2 reads FNYEAQ. The CDR3 is 13 residues long. V lost 5 bases and J lost 1, with 8 bases in between. In nucleotides, the CDR3 is TGTGCCAGCAGCCCTCGACAGAACACTGAAGCTTTCTTT. This codes for CASSPRQNTEAFF.

This chain links TRBV6-5 with TRBJ2-2; D call uncertain. The CDR3 spans 15 residues. Germline CDR1 is MNHEY and CDR2 is SVGAGI. Trimming pared 5 bases from V and 5 bases from J, leaving 15 bases between. DNA for the CDR3: TGTGCCAGCAGTACGAGCGTTAGTGGAACCGGGGAGCTGTTTTTT. Translated, it gives CASSTSVSGTGELFF.

V and J are TRBV7-8 and TRBJ1-1, with TRBD1 matching over 7 bases. In germline, CDR1 is SGHVS, CDR2 FQNEAQ. V was clipped by 5 bases and J by 0 bases; unmatched bases: 3. CDR3 length: 14 residues. The CDR3 region is CASSPGGMNTEAFF. The CDR3 region has the DNA TGTGCCAGCAGCCCAGGGGGGATGAACACTGAAGCTTTCTTT.

This clone was recorded once. The chain links TRBV3-1 (or the pseudogene TRBV3-2) to TRBJ1-2; 9 bases are shared with TRBD1. The V and J ends lost 3 bases and 5 bases, in that order; junction bases with no gene match: 10. Germline loops: CDR1 LGHDT, CDR2 YNNKEL (reference sequence). The CDR3 has 16 residues. The CDR3 region has the DNA TGTGCCAGCAGCCATGAGGGTCTTGGACAGGGGTATGGCTACACCTTC. The encoded protein is CASSHEGLGQGYGYTF.

This chain links TRBV5-1 with TRBJ1-6, with no clear D. This CDR3 spans 14 amino acids. V dropped 0 bases and J dropped 6 bases, with 7 bases sitting between them. Germline V gene data show CDR1 as SGHRS and CDR2 as YFSETQ. DNA of the CDR3: TGCGCCAGCAGCTTGGTGGCCTCTAATTCACCCCTCCACTTT. Translated, it gives CASSLVASNSPLHF.

The gene calls are TRBV28 and TRBJ1-2; weak D call: TRBD1 (6 bases). Looked up from germline, CDR1 is MDHEN and CDR2 is SYDVKM. The CDR3 contains 13 residues. V lost 8 bases and J 0 bases, leaving 10 bases between the germline ends. The CDR3 nucleotides read TGTGCCAGCCGCAGGGGATCTAACTATGGCTACACCTTC. It translates to CASRRGSNYGYTF.

The rearrangement links TRBV2 to TRBJ1-6, with a tentative D call TRBD1 (5 bases). The CDR3 length is 19 residues. The ends were cut back, 2 bases at V and 0 bases at J, with 17 bases in the middle. From germline, CDR1 is SNHLY and CDR2 FYNNEI. CDR3 DNA sequence: TGTGCCAGCAGTGAATTGGGAGGGGCAGGGAGCTCCTATAATTCACCCCTCCACTTT. Translating it yields CASSELGGAGSSYNSPLHF.

The chain combines TRBV3-1 (or the pseudogene TRBV3-2) with TRBJ1-1, with TRBD1 matching over 7 bases. V was clipped by 4 bases and J by 1 base; unmatched bases: 6. Germline V gives CDR1 LGHDT, CDR2 YNNKEL (reference sequence). There are 15 residues in the CDR3. In nucleotides, the CDR3 is TGTGCCAGCAGCCCCATGGACAGGCCGAACACTGAAGCTTTCTTT. Protein product: CASSPMDRPNTEAFF.

The genes are TRBV10-1 and TRBJ2-3; 10 nucleotides agree with TRBD2. Germline loops: CDR1 WNHNN, CDR2 SYGVQD (reference sequence). The ends lost 3 bases at V and 5 bases at J; junction bases unmatched: 8. The length of the CDR3 is 16 residues. Here the CDR3 DNA reads TGCGCCAGCAGTGAATCGAGAGCGGGAGGGGGAGATACGCAGTATTTT. Amino acid sequence: CASSESRAGGGDTQYF.

V and J are TRBV4-1 and TRBJ2-7; 8 positions match TRBD2. V trimming: 1 base; J trimming: 0 bases; junction bases outside the gene matches: 5. CDR3 length: 16 amino acids. Germline V CDR1 and CDR2: MGHRA, YSYEKL. CDR3 in amino acids: CASSQAASGSSYEQYF. In DNA form, the CDR3 reads TGCGCCAGCAGCCAAGCGGCCAGCGGGAGCTCCTACGAGCAGTACTTC.

The chain couples TRBV7-3 to TRBJ2-3; TRBD2 matches at 7 bases. Trimming at V came to 1 base and at J to 1 base, leaving 5 bases not matched to a gene. Germline CDR1 reads SGHTA; CDR2 reads FQGTGA. The CDR3 is 16 residues long. CDR3: CASSLNPAGRTDTQYF. The CDR3 bases are TGTGCCAGCAGCTTAAATCCAGCGGGGCGCACAGATACGCAGTATTTT.

This clone turned up a few times. This chain joins TRBV7-8 and TRBJ2-5, with D unresolved. V was shortened by 0 bases and J by 1 base, with 9 bases between the two germline ends. Germline values: CDR1 SGHVS, CDR2 FQNEAQ. CDR3 size: 15 residues. CDR3 sequence (DNA): TGTGCCAGCAGCTTAGCGCGACTTTCCCAAGAGACCCAGTACTTC. Its protein product is CASSLARLSQETQYF. Complete variable domain (other parts from reference TRBV7-8 and TRBJ2-5): GAGVSQSPRYKVAKRGQDVALRCDPISGHVSLFWYQQALGQGPEFLTYFQNEAQLDKSGLPSDRFFAERPEGSVSTLKIQRTQQEDSAVYLCASSLARLSQETQYFGPGTRLLVL.

The V gene is TRBV28, the J gene TRBJ1-2; weak D call: TRBD1 (5 bases). Germline loops: CDR1 MDHEN, CDR2 SYDVKM. The CDR3 covers 15 residues. The V end was cut by 5 bases, the J end by 4 bases, with 17 bases between. DNA for the CDR3: TGTGCCAGCAGTCCCCATGACAGAGCAACCTATGGCTACACCTTC. Encoded protein: CASSPHDRATYGYTF.

A single count supports this clone. The gene calls are TRBV3-1 (or the pseudogene TRBV3-2) and TRBJ2-3; 9 bases fit TRBD2. V dropped 6 bases and J dropped 4; count of bases not matched to a gene: 11. CDR3 length equals 16 residues. Germline V gene sequence: CDR1 LGHDT, CDR2 YNNKEL (reference sequence). The CDR3 reads CASSNQAGGSPDTQYF. The CDR3, as DNA: TGTGCCAGCAGTAATCAAGCGGGGGGTTCCCCAGATACGCAGTATTTT.

The chain couples TRBV21-1 to TRBJ1-5; the D segment call TRBD1 is taken from the table without a DNA check. TRBV21-1 is described as a pseudogene. The CDR3 contains 18 residues. The CDR3 coding sequence is TGTGCCAGCAGCAACGACGAGAACCGCAGGGGGCCAAGTCAGCCCCAGCATTTT. Amino acids: CASSNDENRRGPSQPQHF.

The V and J genes are TRBV5-1 and TRBJ1-2; D ambiguous. V gave up 0 bases and J gave up 0 bases, with 12 bases separating them. Germline CDR1 and CDR2: SGHRS and YFSETQ. This CDR3 spans 16 amino acids. The CDR3 coding sequence is TGCGCCAGCAGCTTGGGGCCCGCTCTAGCTAACTATGGCTACACCTTC. Translated: CASSLGPALANYGYTF.

The chain uses TRBV13 and TRBJ2-3; maybe TRBD2 (5 bases). There are 15 residues in the CDR3. The V end was cut by 2 bases, the J end by 1 base, with 10 bases between. Germline assignment: CDR1 PRHDT and CDR2 FYEKMQ (reference sequence). The CDR3 loop is CASSLYGKGTDTQYF. CDR3 DNA: TGTGCCAGCAGCTTATACGGGAAGGGCACAGATACGCAGTATTTT.

The gene calls are TRBV7-9 and TRBJ2-5, with a tentative D call TRBD1 (5 bases). Germline V gene sequence: CDR1 SEHNR, CDR2 FQNEAQ (reference sequence). Trimming stripped 4 bases from V and 2 bases from J, with 17 bases between. The CDR3 runs to 16 residues. The DNA for the CDR3 is TGTGCCAGCAGCTCGTTGCGTACGACAGCACAAGAGACCCAGTACTTC. Its protein product is CASSSLRTTAQETQYF.

In this sample, this clone turned up once. The rearrangement joins TRBV19 to TRBJ1-4, with TRBD1 identical over 7 bases. Trimming took 4 bases from V and 5 from J; bases not matched to a gene: 4. The CDR3 sequence is 14 residues long. The germline V gene encodes CDR1 LNHDA and CDR2 SQIVND (reference sequence). As DNA, the CDR3 is TGTGCCAGTAGTAGGGGCAGGGGGAATGAAAAACTGTTTTTT. This translates into CASSRGRGNEKLFF.

V and J are TRBV7-9 and TRBJ2-7; 11 bases match TRBD1. The length of the CDR3 is 13 residues. CDR1 SEHNR and CDR2 FQNEAQ come from the germline V gene (reference sequence). Germline trimming cut 5 bases from V and 6 bases from J; bases unmatched to any gene: 3. The CDR3 spells CASSLGQGVEQYF. The CDR3 nucleotides are TGTGCCAGCAGCCTGGGACAGGGGGTCGAGCAGTACTTC. The full variable domain, in which reference TRBV7-9 and TRBJ2-7 provide the parts outside the CDR3, is DTGVSQNPRHKITKRGQNVTFRCDPISEHNRLYWYRQTLGQGPEFLTYFQNEAQLEKSRLLSDRFSAERPKGSFSTLEIQRTEQGDSAMYLCASSLGQGVEQYFGPGTRLTVT.

The chain carries TRBV30 and TRBJ1-6; weak D call: TRBD1 (5 bases). CDR3 length: 16 residues. CDR1 is GTSNPN and CDR2 is SVGIG in the germline V gene (reference sequence). The V and J ends lost 0 bases and 3 bases respectively, with 12 bases between them. DNA for the CDR3: TGTGCCTGGAGTGTACGGGGGGAATACTATAATTCACCCCTCCACTTT. Its translation: CAWSVRGEYYNSPLHF.

The rearrangement joins TRBV21-1 to TRBJ1-6; TRBD1, the D gene given by the table, was not confirmed from the DNA. TRBV21-1 is a known pseudogene. This CDR3 comprises 14 residues. The CDR3 here is CASRSQGDNSPLHF. CDR3 in DNA: TGTGCCAGCAGGTCACAGGGAGATAATTCACCCCTCCACTTT.

V is TRBV27 and J is TRBJ1-4; D not resolved. Germline values: CDR1 MNHEY, CDR2 SMNVEV (reference sequence). V was cut by 6 bases and J by 7 bases, with 12 bases left in between. The CDR3 sequence is 13 residues long. CDR3 in DNA: TGTGCCAGCAGCAATACCCGAGGTGAAAAACTGTTTTTT. Residues: CASSNTRGEKLFF.

This chain uses TRBV28 with TRBJ2-5, with 9 nucleotides matching TRBD2. After removal of 10 bases from V and 2 bases from J, the junction contained 8 bases not matched to a gene. The CDR3 runs to 14 residues. Per germline, CDR1 MDHEN and CDR2 SYDVKM. In DNA, the CDR3 is TGTGCCACCTATAGCGGGAGAGCGCAAGAGACCCAGTACTTC. This translates into CATYSGRAQETQYF. The whole variable domain, filled in from reference TRBV28 and TRBJ2-5, reads DVKVTQSSRYLVKRTGEKVFLECVQDMDHENMFWYRQDPGLGLRLIYFSYDVKMKEKGDIPEGYSVSREKKERFSLILESASTNQTSMYLCATYSGRAQETQYFGPGTRLLVL.

This chain links TRBV3-1 (or the pseudogene TRBV3-2) with TRBJ1-1; a possible D gene is TRBD1 (5 bases). Trimming left V 6 bases short and J 2 bases short, with 13 bases between. This CDR3 is built from 14 residues. The germline V gene has CDR1 LGHDT and CDR2 YNNKEL (reference sequence). The CDR3 bases are TGTGCCAGCAGTGTAGGGGATCTTAACACTGAAGCTTTCTTT. Translation: CASSVGDLNTEAFF.

This sequence joins TRBV6-4 and TRBJ2-1, with TRBD2 identical over 9 bases. Germline trimming cut 3 bases from V and 5 bases from J; bases unmatched to any gene: 5. Germline CDR1 reads MRHNA; CDR2 reads SNTAGT. This CDR3 comprises 15 residues. CDR3 region: CASSEGLAGNNEQFF. CDR3 DNA sequence: TGTGCCAGCAGTGAGGGGCTAGCGGGGAACAATGAGCAGTTCTTC.

CDR3 bases: TGTGCCATCAGTGAGGCAGCGGCCTTAGCCAAAAACATTCAGTACTTC. Its protein product is CAISEAAALAKNIQYF. The chain carries TRBV10-3 and TRBJ2-4, with D possibly matching TRBD2 (5 bases). This CDR3 is 16 amino acids long. Germline V gene data show CDR1 as ENHRY and CDR2 as SYGVKD. V was pared by 2 bases and J by 0 bases, with 11 bases between.

The table lists this clone with a count of one. The chain has TRBV19 and TRBJ1-2; 7 positions agree with TRBD1. Germline V gene data show CDR1 as LNHDA and CDR2 as SQIVND (reference sequence). This CDR3 comprises 16 residues. V gave up 3 bases and J gave up 5 bases; unmatched junction bases: 12. The CDR3 DNA is TGTGCCAGTAGTATCCCCCACCAAACAGGGGAGTATGGCTACACCTTC. Its translation: CASSIPHQTGEYGYTF.

The chain recombines TRBV7-9 with TRBJ2-5, with D hard to call. Trimming pared 1 base from V and 5 bases from J, leaving 8 bases between. Germline V gives CDR1 SEHNR, CDR2 FQNEAQ (reference sequence). The CDR3 runs to 13 residues. The CDR3 region is CASSLVPRETQYF. CDR3 bases: TGTGCCAGCAGCTTAGTTCCGCGGGAGACCCAGTACTTC. Full variable domain (rest looked up from reference TRBV7-9 and TRBJ2-5): DTGVSQNPRHKITKRGQNVTFRCDPISEHNRLYWYRQTLGQGPEFLTYFQNEAQLEKSRLLSDRFSAERPKGSFSTLEIQRTEQGDSAMYLCASSLVPRETQYFGPGTRLLVL.